The 4 T cell receptor beta chains given below trace back to one sample, sequenced in a study of glioma-infiltrating T cells after dendritic cell vaccination. This table comes from immunoSEQ multiplex PCR, and its TCRdb copy is limited to in-frame clones, with some not included. This repertoire shows 93,000 or so clones, 79% found once; its top ten account for roughly 5.6%. The sequencing here drew on blood, taken before dendritic cell vaccination. These TCRs come from a human donor with glioblastoma.

The chain recombines TRBV5-6 with TRBJ2-3; 11 positions agree with TRBD2. Germline CDR1 SGHDT, CDR2 YYEEEE. This CDR3 is 12 amino acids long. After removal of 4 bases from V and 10 bases from J, the junction contained 2 bases not matched to a gene. DNA of the CDR3: TGTGCCAGCAGCATAGCGGGAGGGCCGCAGTATTTT. Translated: CASSIAGGPQYF.

The gene calls are TRBV5-6 and TRBJ1-3; possibly TRBD1 for D (6 bases). Trimming cost V 1 base and J 3 bases, with 8 bases left between them. Germline-derived CDR1 and CDR2 are SGHDT and YYEEEE. The CDR3 extends over 14 amino acids. CDR3 in amino acids: CASSLTGLGNTIYF. The CDR3 bases are TGTGCCAGCAGCTTGACAGGGCTTGGAAACACCATATATTTT.

This clone was detected only once. The rearrangement joins TRBV5-1 to TRBJ1-6; D gene unclear. CDR1 and CDR2 (germline): SGHRS, YFSETQ. V was clipped by 0 bases and J by 5 bases, with 9 bases between them. The CDR3 runs 15 residues. The CDR3 region has the DNA TGCGCCAGCAGCTTGGTTGGGCGCGATAATTCACCCCTCCACTTT. Protein: CASSLVGRDNSPLHF.

The CDR3 loop reads CASSSGGASDTQYF. CDR3 nucleotides: TGTGCCAGCAGTAGCGGGGGGGCTTCAGATACGCAGTATTTT. This chain uses TRBV2 with TRBJ2-3, with 10 nucleotides matching TRBD2. Germline CDR1 reads SNHLY; CDR2 reads FYNNEI. With 5 bases clipped from V and 4 bases from J, the junction kept 3 bases outside the gene matches. The CDR3 sequence is 14 residues long.